The present T cell receptor (beta chain) was sequenced within a study of shared clonotypes between healthy human individuals. Regarding the study as a whole: Exclusively blood specimens were collected; tissue repertoires likely differ.

Clones were read by immunoSEQ multiplex PCR, and TCRdb kept only the in-frame ones, dropping some. Here the sample spans some 530,000 clones, 70% to 85% being singletons. In the case of this clone: Antigen specificity is unknown. This may arise from a read error, as a much more abundant clone is one base away.

Source material: PBMCs. This clonotype was sampled from a woman aged 40 to 50 in good health. Some clones in this sample may be carry-over from other donors' samples.

As DNA, the CDR3 is TGTGCCAGCAGCTTAGTCCTGGGCAGTATCTCCTACGAGCAGTACTTC. Translated, it gives CASSLVLGSISYEQYF. The rearrangement uses TRBV7-9 and TRBJ2-7, with D unclear. The CDR3 is 16 residues long. Per germline, CDR1 SEHNR and CDR2 FQNEAQ (reference sequence). Between the trimmed V and J ends, which lost 1 base and 0 bases, there was a span of 13 bases.